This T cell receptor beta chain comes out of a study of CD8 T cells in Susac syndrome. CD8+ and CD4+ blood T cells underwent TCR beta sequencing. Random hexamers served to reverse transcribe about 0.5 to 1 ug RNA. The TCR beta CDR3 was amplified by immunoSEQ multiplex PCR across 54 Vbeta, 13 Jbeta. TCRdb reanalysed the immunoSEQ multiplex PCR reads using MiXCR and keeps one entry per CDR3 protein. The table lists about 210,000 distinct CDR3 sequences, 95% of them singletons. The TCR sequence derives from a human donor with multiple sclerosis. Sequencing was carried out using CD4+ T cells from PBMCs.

CDR3 DNA sequence: TGTGCCAGCAGCGAGACACTAGCGGGGTACAATGAGCAGTTCTTC. Residues: CASSETLAGYNEQFF. The rearrangement joins TRBV7-3 to TRBJ2-1; 10 bases match TRBD2. CDR1 and CDR2 (germline): SGHTA, FQGTGA. The CDR3 consists of 15 residues. The V gene end was trimmed by 5 bases and the J gene end by 4 bases; junction bases not matched to a gene: 5.